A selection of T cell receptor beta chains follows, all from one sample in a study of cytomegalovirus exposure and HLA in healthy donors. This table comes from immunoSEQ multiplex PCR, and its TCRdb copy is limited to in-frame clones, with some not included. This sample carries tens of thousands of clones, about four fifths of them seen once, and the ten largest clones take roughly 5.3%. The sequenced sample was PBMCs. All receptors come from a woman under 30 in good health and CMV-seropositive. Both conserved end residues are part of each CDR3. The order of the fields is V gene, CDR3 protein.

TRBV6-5 CASSYGQGSTDTQYF
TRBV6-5 CASSYRSPVANEKLFF
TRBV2 CASRDRQGSNQPQHF
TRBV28 CASSLGGRQPQHF
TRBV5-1 CASSRQTSGTSYEQYF
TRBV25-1 CASSEPTRDRSSYNEQFF
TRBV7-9 CASSMRGGAGNTIYF
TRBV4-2 CASSQYNTDTQYF
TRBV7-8 CASSLTSGLGNEQFF
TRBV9 CASSVLPGLGREDTQYF
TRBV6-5 CASSYSQGSGTGELFF
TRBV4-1 CASSLDRGHYGYTF
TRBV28 CASSLSTPGAYEQYF
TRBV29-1 CSVEDPAEGSRTSGRHRSYNEQFF
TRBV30 CAWRLPNTGELFF
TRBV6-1 CASSETGKPYEQYF
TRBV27 CASSFDGTSGYEQYF
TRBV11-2 CASSLGQPNSPLHF
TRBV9 CASSVGGRSDYGYTF